A selection of T cell receptor beta chains follows, all from one sample in a study of T cell clonotyping in hematopoietic cell transplantation. Some clones are missing from TCRdb's copy, which holds only in-frame ones; the method was immunoSEQ multiplex PCR. In the table there are 8,700 or so clones, roughly 85% of which are singletons. Here the sequenced sample was PBMCs, taken 180 days after allogeneic stem cell transplant. Receptors were obtained from a female patient younger than 45 who had an allogeneic stem cell transplant, so the T cells may come from the graft donor. Some clones in this sample may be carry-over from other donors' samples. CDR3s include the opening cysteine and the closing phenylalanine or tryptophan. D genes are given only for firm matches. Rows give clone size only sometimes, using once, few, many, or a class for an expanded clone.

V gene: TRBV5-6; clone size: NA; J gene: TRBJ1-2; D gene: TRBD1; CDR3 DNA: TGTGCCAGCAGCTTGGGTCAGGGGGGCGCCTATGGCTACACCTTC; CDR3 protein: CASSLGQGGAYGYTF
V gene: TRBV9; clone size: NA; J gene: TRBJ2-7; D gene: NA; CDR3 DNA: TGTGCCAGCAGCATGGGCTCACGGAAGGGCGAGCAGTACTTC; CDR3 protein: CASSMGSRKGEQYF
V gene: TRBV27; clone size: once; J gene: TRBJ2-7; D gene: NA; CDR3 DNA: TGTGCCAGCAGTCCCGCCCGCCTACGTGGCGAGCAGTACTTC; CDR3 protein: CASSPARLRGEQYF
V gene: TRBV4-3; clone size: once; J gene: TRBJ1-5; D gene: NA; CDR3 DNA: TGCGCCAGCAGCCAAGAAATAGGGAGGTTCGATCAGCCCCAGCATTTT; CDR3 protein: CASSQEIGRFDQPQHF
V gene: TRBV6-6; clone size: NA; J gene: TRBJ2-5; D gene: NA; CDR3 DNA: TGTGCCAGCAGTTACGGGGGGCATGAGACCCAGTACTTC; CDR3 protein: CASSYGGHETQYF
V gene: TRBV11-3; clone size: few; J gene: TRBJ1-2; D gene: NA; CDR3 DNA: TGTGCCAGCAGCCGCGACTTGGGGGAGGGAACTCTCTATGGCTACACCTTC; CDR3 protein: CASSRDLGEGTLYGYTF
V gene: TRBV5-1; clone size: NA; J gene: TRBJ1-2; D gene: NA; CDR3 DNA: TGCGCCAGCAGCTTGGAACAAGACTATGGCTACACCTTC; CDR3 protein: CASSLEQDYGYTF
V gene: TRBV5-1; clone size: NA; J gene: TRBJ1-3; D gene: TRBD1; CDR3 DNA: TGCGCCAGCAGCCTCATGTCGGGACAGGGGTCTGGAAACACCATATATTTT; CDR3 protein: CASSLMSGQGSGNTIYF
V gene: TRBV4-1; clone size: NA; J gene: TRBJ1-4; D gene: NA; CDR3 DNA: TGCGCCAGCAGCCCCAGACAGGCTAATGAAAAACTGTTTTTT; CDR3 protein: CASSPRQANEKLFF
V gene: TRBV30; clone size: NA; J gene: TRBJ1-2; D gene: TRBD1; CDR3 DNA: TGTGCCTGGAGCCTCGGGGACAGGGGGCAAGGCTACACCTTC; CDR3 protein: CAWSLGDRGQGYTF
V gene: TRBV18; clone size: NA; J gene: TRBJ2-1; D gene: TRBD2; CDR3 DNA: TGTGCCAGCTCCCCGAGCGGGGGAGCCGACAATGAGCAGTTCTTC; CDR3 protein: CASSPSGGADNEQFF
V gene: TRBV2; clone size: NA; J gene: TRBJ2-7; D gene: NA; CDR3 DNA: TGTGCCAGCAGCGCCCCCGTGGGGACCTACGAGCAGTACTTC; CDR3 protein: CASSAPVGTYEQYF
V gene: TRBV27; clone size: NA; J gene: TRBJ1-1; D gene: NA; CDR3 DNA: TGTGCCAGCAGCCCCTTCGGTACAGGTAACACTGAAGCTTTCTTT; CDR3 protein: CASSPFGTGNTEAFF
V gene: TRBV2; clone size: NA; J gene: TRBJ2-1; D gene: NA; CDR3 DNA: TGTGCCAGCAGCGTAGGTTTTACAGGGTGGAATGAGCAGTTCTTC; CDR3 protein: CASSVGFTGWNEQFF
V gene: TRBV5-1; clone size: NA; J gene: TRBJ1-2; D gene: TRBD1; CDR3 DNA: TGCGCCAGCAGCCCTGAACCGACAGGGGGCTTTACCACTGGCTACACCTTC; CDR3 protein: CASSPEPTGGFTTGYTF
V gene: TRBV5-1; clone size: NA; J gene: TRBJ2-5; D gene: NA; CDR3 DNA: TGCGCCAGCAGCGTCCGGGACACAAAAGAGACCCAGTACTTC; CDR3 protein: CASSVRDTKETQYF
V gene: TRBV6-5; clone size: NA; J gene: TRBJ2-5; D gene: TRBD1; CDR3 DNA: TGTGCCAGCAGTTACGGGACAGGGAACCAAGAGACCCAGTACTTC; CDR3 protein: CASSYGTGNQETQYF
V gene: TRBV25-1; clone size: NA; J gene: TRBJ2-1; D gene: NA; CDR3 DNA: TGTGCCAGCGGCGTCGGGGGTGAGCAGTTCTTC; CDR3 protein: CASGVGGEQFF
V gene: TRBV6-1; clone size: few; J gene: TRBJ2-1; D gene: TRBD2; CDR3 DNA: TGTGCCAGCAGTGTCCGACTAGCGGGTGTTTTCAATGAGCAGTTCTTC; CDR3 protein: CASSVRLAGVFNEQFF
V gene: TRBV7-2; clone size: NA; J gene: TRBJ2-5; D gene: TRBD2; CDR3 DNA: TGTGCCAGCAGCACCTACTGGGGGGGGGAGACCCAGTACTTC; CDR3 protein: CASSTYWGGETQYF
V gene: TRBV5-6; clone size: NA; J gene: TRBJ1-1; D gene: NA; CDR3 DNA: TGTGCCAGCAGCACCGGAGGGGCGGGGGCTTTCTTT; CDR3 protein: CASSTGGAGAFF